This is a list of T cell receptor beta chains from one sample in a study of cytomegalovirus exposure and HLA in healthy donors. Data came from immunoSEQ multiplex PCR; TCRdb stores just in-frame clones and leaves some out. The sample shows around 200,000 clones, about four fifths of them seen only once. The sequenced sample consisted of PBMCs. Receptors were obtained from a male donor in good health and CMV-seronegative. The CDR3 runs from the conserved cysteine through the conserved F or W. A D gene is named only where the DNA matches it firmly. Clone size is given for some rows only: seen once, a few or many times, or a class if the clone is expanded.

clone size	V gene	D gene	J gene	CDR3 protein	CDR3 DNA
-	TRBV19	TRBD1	TRBJ2-7	CASSITGTGGNEQYF	TGTGCCAGTAGTATCACCGGGACAGGGGGTAACGAGCAGTACTTC
-	TRBV6-1	TRBD1	TRBJ2-5	CASSDRDRGKETQYF	TGTGCCAGCAGTGACCGGGACAGGGGAAAAGAGACCCAGTACTTC
once	TRBV27	-	TRBJ2-1	CASSTLAALGEQFF	TGTGCCAGCAGTACCCTAGCCGCTTTGGGTGAGCAGTTCTTC
-	TRBV19	-	TRBJ1-5	CASSNPPGGYNQPQHF	TGTGCCAGTAGTAACCCTCCCGGGGGATACAATCAGCCCCAGCATTTT
-	TRBV6-5	-	TRBJ2-7	CASSYVGQRYEQYF	TGTGCCAGCAGTTACGTTGGACAGCGCTACGAGCAGTACTTC
-	TRBV6-4	-	TRBJ1-1	CASQYRVWNTEAFF	TGTGCCAGCCAGTACAGGGTTTGGAACACTGAAGCTTTCTTT
-	TRBV19	TRBD1	TRBJ1-6	CASSRDRGSDNSPLHF	TGTGCCAGTAGTAGGGACAGGGGTTCGGATAATTCACCCCTCCACTTT
-	TRBV27	-	TRBJ1-2	CASSLNRDPLTF	TGTGCCAGCAGTTTGAACAGGGACCCGTTGACCTTC
-	TRBV6-5	-	TRBJ2-1	CASSWGTPSSYNEQFF	TGTGCCAGCAGTTGGGGGACTCCGAGCTCCTACAATGAGCAGTTCTTC
few	TRBV7-9	-	TRBJ1-3	CASSLGTGRSGNTIYF	TGTGCCAGCAGCCTAGGAACGGGTCGCTCTGGAAACACCATATATTTT
few	TRBV7-3	-	TRBJ2-2	CASSLTRRTGELFF	TGTGCCAGCAGCTTAACTCGCCGGACCGGGGAGCTGTTTTTT
-	TRBV19	TRBD1	TRBJ2-1	CASSMGQLNEQFF	TGTGCCAGTAGTATGGGACAGCTCAATGAGCAGTTCTTC
-	TRBV6-5	TRBD1	TRBJ1-1	CASTGQGWAEAFF	TGTGCCAGCACCGGACAGGGGTGGGCTGAAGCTTTCTTT
-	TRBV7-2	-	TRBJ2-5	CASSIQESATETQYF	TGTGCCAGCAGCATCCAAGAGTCCGCAACGGAGACCCAGTACTTC
-	TRBV15	-	TRBJ2-3	CATSRDIRDTQYF	TGTGCCACCAGCAGAGATATCAGGGATACGCAGTATTTT
-	TRBV4-2	-	TRBJ1-2	CASSQDRTDSYGYTF	TGTGCCAGCAGCCAAGATAGAACGGACTCTTATGGCTACACCTTC
-	TRBV15	-	TRBJ2-7	CATSLGQSYEQYF	TGTGCCACCAGCCTCGGACAGTCCTACGAGCAGTACTTC
-	TRBV4-3	TRBD2	TRBJ2-6	CASSQDPAGGGANVLTF	TGCGCCAGCAGCCAAGATCCAGCGGGAGGCGGGGCCAACGTCCTGACTTTC
-	TRBV4-1	-	TRBJ2-7	CASSQVDGDGEQYF	TGCGCCAGCAGCCAAGTTGACGGGGATGGGGAGCAGTACTTC
-	TRBV28	-	TRBJ1-5	CASSLLGGGNQPQHF	TGTGCCAGCAGTTTATTAGGAGGTGGCAATCAGCCCCAGCATTTT
-	TRBV2	-	TRBJ1-5	CASKLLNSNQPQHF	TGTGCCAGCAAGCTGCTCAATAGCAATCAGCCCCAGCATTTT
-	TRBV7-9	-	TRBJ2-7	CAGSLQVASYEQYF	TGTGCCGGCAGCTTACAGGTGGCCTCCTACGAGCAGTACTTC
-	TRBV6-5	TRBD1	TRBJ2-5	CASSPTGGEQETQYF	TGTGCCAGCAGCCCGACAGGGGGAGAACAAGAGACCCAGTACTTC
-	TRBV28	-	TRBJ2-7	CASTPPQGYEQYF	TGTGCCAGCACTCCCCCACAGGGTTACGAGCAGTACTTC
once	TRBV5-1	-	TRBJ1-5	CASSPQSNQPQHF	TGCGCCAGCAGCCCCCAGAGCAATCAGCCCCAGCATTTT
-	TRBV28	-	TRBJ1-4	CASSFLGPGTNEKLFF	TGTGCCAGCAGTTTCCTAGGTCCCGGGACTAATGAAAAACTGTTTTTT
few	TRBV7-6	-	TRBJ1-1	CASSKRPNTEAFF	TGTGCCAGCAGCAAGAGGCCGAACACTGAAGCTTTCTTT
-	TRBV27	TRBD2	TRBJ2-1	CASSLILAGGPNEQFF	TGTGCCAGCAGTTTAATTCTAGCGGGAGGGCCGAATGAGCAGTTCTTC
few	TRBV7-9	TRBD1	TRBJ2-7	CASSLRDRPYEQYF	TGTGCCAGCAGCTTAAGGGACAGACCCTACGAGCAGTACTTC
few	TRBV28	TRBD1	TRBJ1-5	CASTGTGGYRNQPQHF	TGTGCCAGCACCGGGACAGGGGGTTATCGGAATCAGCCCCAGCATTTT
-	TRBV4-1	-	TRBJ1-5	CASSQATGSNQPQHF	TGCGCCAGCAGCCAAGCAACAGGGAGCAATCAGCCCCAGCATTTT
-	TRBV7-9	TRBD2	TRBJ2-7	CASSSTSGMYEQYF	TGTGCCAGCAGCTCGACTAGCGGGATGTACGAGCAGTACTTC
once	TRBV5-5	-	TRBJ1-1	CASSLFLNTEAFF	TGTGCCAGCAGCTTGTTCTTGAACACTGAAGCTTTCTTT
-	TRBV5-1	-	TRBJ1-2	CASSLGAANYGYTF	TGCGCCAGCAGCTTGGGTGCAGCTAACTATGGCTACACCTTC
-	TRBV21-1	-	TRBJ1-3	CASSQTRGNTIYF	TGTGCCAGCAGCCAGACACGTGGAAACACCATATATTTT
few	TRBV9	TRBD1	TRBJ1-6	CASSPRERGHPDSPLHF	TGTGCCAGCAGCCCCCGAGAGAGGGGGCACCCGGATTCACCCCTCCACTTT
-	TRBV6-5	TRBD1	TRBJ1-1	CASEGTANTEAFF	TGTGCCAGCGAAGGGACAGCGAACACTGAAGCTTTCTTT
-	TRBV6-6	TRBD1	TRBJ1-2	CASSYGQGASGYTF	TGTGCCAGCAGCTATGGACAGGGGGCAAGTGGCTACACCTTC
-	TRBV7-9	TRBD1	TRBJ2-3	CASNRDRGADTQYF	TGTGCCAGTAACCGGGACAGGGGTGCAGATACGCAGTATTTT
once	TRBV30	-	TRBJ1-1	CACGRGSQAFF	TGTGCCTGTGGCAGGGGAAGTCAAGCTTTCTTT
-	TRBV10-3	TRBD1	TRBJ2-2	CAISESGTGGDTGELFF	TGTGCCATCAGTGAGTCCGGGACAGGGGGGGACACCGGGGAGCTGTTTTTT
few	TRBV29-1	TRBD2	TRBJ2-3	CSVPTSGGTRTDTQYF	TGCAGCGTTCCGACTAGCGGGGGGACCCGCACAGATACGCAGTATTTT
-	TRBV6-1	TRBD2	TRBJ2-7	CASSDGTSDNEQYF	TGTGCCAGCAGTGACGGGACTAGCGATAACGAGCAGTACTTC
few	TRBV9	TRBD2	TRBJ2-3	CASSVATPSGETGGSTDTQYF	TGTGCCAGCAGCGTAGCTACGCCTAGCGGGGAGACGGGTGGGAGCACAGATACGCAGTATTTT
-	TRBV6-6	TRBD2	TRBJ2-3	CASSYKRGPTDTQYF	TGTGCCAGCAGTTACAAGCGGGGCCCTACAGATACGCAGTATTTT
few	TRBV6-5	-	TRBJ2-1	CASSYNEHNEQFF	TGTGCCAGCAGTTATAATGAGCACAATGAGCAGTTCTTC
-	TRBV20-1	-	TRBJ1-1	CSAEREEAFF	TGCAGTGCGGAGAGGGAGGAAGCTTTCTTT
-	TRBV10-3	-	TRBJ2-3	CAISERGRGTDTQYF	TGTGCCATCAGTGAGCGGGGAAGGGGCACAGATACGCAGTATTTT
-	TRBV6-5	-	TRBJ1-2	CASSPRGANYGYTF	TGTGCCAGCAGTCCCCGAGGAGCTAACTATGGCTACACCTTC
-	TRBV6-6	-	TRBJ2-2	CASSYSLTGELFF	TGTGCCAGCAGTTACTCTCTCACCGGGGAGCTGTTTTTT
once	TRBV28	-	TRBJ2-7	CASSLGGSITYEQYF	TGTGCCAGCAGTTTAGGCGGGTCGATAACCTACGAGCAGTACTTC
-	TRBV5-1	-	TRBJ1-2	CASSIGQLWPGGYTF	TGCGCCAGCAGCATTGGACAGCTCTGGCCGGGTGGCTACACCTTC
-	TRBV4-1	-	TRBJ2-7	CASSQDVGHLYEQYF	TGCGCCAGCAGCCAAGATGTCGGACATCTCTACGAGCAGTACTTC
-	TRBV6-1	-	TRBJ1-5	CASSAREYLYSNQPQHF	TGTGCCAGCAGTGCGAGGGAATACTTGTATAGCAATCAGCCCCAGCATTTT
-	TRBV4-3	-	TRBJ1-4	CASSQDTGGGGEKLFF	TGCGCCAGCAGCCAAGATACGGGGGGAGGTGGGGAAAAACTGTTTTTT
-	TRBV4-3	TRBD2	TRBJ2-1	CASSQDRGLAGGSEQFF	TGCGCCAGCAGCCAAGATCGGGGGCTAGCGGGAGGCAGTGAGCAGTTCTTC
-	TRBV4-1	-	TRBJ1-5	CASSQGEGRNQPQHF	TGCGCCAGCAGCCAAGGAGAGGGCCGCAATCAGCCCCAGCATTTT
-	TRBV6-5	-	TRBJ1-5	CASSYAGANQPQHF	TGTGCCAGCAGTTACGCAGGGGCCAATCAGCCCCAGCATTTT
-	TRBV30	-	TRBJ1-3	CAWSVGISGNTIYF	TGTGCCTGGAGTGTCGGTATCTCTGGAAACACCATATATTTT